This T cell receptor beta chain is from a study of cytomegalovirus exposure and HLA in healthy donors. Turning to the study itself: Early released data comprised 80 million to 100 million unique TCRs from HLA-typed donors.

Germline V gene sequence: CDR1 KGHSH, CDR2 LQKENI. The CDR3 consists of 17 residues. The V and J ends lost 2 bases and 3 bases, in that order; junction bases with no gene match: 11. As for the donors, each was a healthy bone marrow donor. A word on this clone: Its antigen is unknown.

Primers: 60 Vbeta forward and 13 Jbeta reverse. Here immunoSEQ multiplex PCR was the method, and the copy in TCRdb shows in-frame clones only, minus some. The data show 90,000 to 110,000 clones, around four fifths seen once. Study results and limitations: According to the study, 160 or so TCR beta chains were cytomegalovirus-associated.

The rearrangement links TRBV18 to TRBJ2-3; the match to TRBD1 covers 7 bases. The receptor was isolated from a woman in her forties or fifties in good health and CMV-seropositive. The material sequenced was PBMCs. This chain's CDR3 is CASSPTGEGGRTDTQYF. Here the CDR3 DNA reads TGTGCCAGCTCACCAACCGGTGAAGGGGGCAGAACAGATACGCAGTATTTT.